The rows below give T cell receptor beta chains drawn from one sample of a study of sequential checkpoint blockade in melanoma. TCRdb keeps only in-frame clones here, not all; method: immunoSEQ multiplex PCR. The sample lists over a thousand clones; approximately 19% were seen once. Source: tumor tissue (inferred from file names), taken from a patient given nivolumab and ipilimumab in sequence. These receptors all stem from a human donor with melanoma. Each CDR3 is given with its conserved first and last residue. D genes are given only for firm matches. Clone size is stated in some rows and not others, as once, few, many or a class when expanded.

CDR3nt: TGTGCCAGCAGCCACTTAAAGCGGGGAGGTGTCTACAATGAGCAGTTCTTC; CDR3aa: CASSHLKRGGVYNEQFF; v_gene: TRBV11-3; j_gene: TRBJ2-1; d_gene: TRBD2; abundance: medium-sized
CDR3nt: TGTGCCTGGAGTTATGGACTAGCGGGAGGAGGAGAGACCCAGTACTTC; CDR3aa: CAWSYGLAGGGETQYF; v_gene: TRBV30; j_gene: TRBJ2-5; d_gene: TRBD2; abundance: .
CDR3nt: TGTGCCAGCTCACGGACTAGCGGGAAAGCAGATACGCAGTATTTT; CDR3aa: CASSRTSGKADTQYF; v_gene: TRBV18; j_gene: TRBJ2-3; d_gene: TRBD2; abundance: few
CDR3nt: TGCGCCAGCAGCAAAGAAGCGGGGGCCCTTTCCTACGAGCAGTACTTC; CDR3aa: CASSKEAGALSYEQYF; v_gene: TRBV5-1; j_gene: TRBJ2-7; d_gene: TRBD2; abundance: .
CDR3nt: TGTGCCATCCAACCGGGACAGGCATCCGAGCAGTACTTC; CDR3aa: CAIQPGQASEQYF; v_gene: TRBV28; j_gene: TRBJ2-7; d_gene: TRBD1; abundance: .
CDR3nt: TGTGCCAGCAGCTTAAATCGCGGGGGTCGTACTGATGAGCAGTTCTTC; CDR3aa: CASSLNRGGRTDEQFF; v_gene: TRBV11-3; j_gene: TRBJ2-1; d_gene: TRBD2; abundance: medium-sized
CDR3nt: TGCGCCAGCAGCTGGCAGGGACAGCACGATGAGCAGTTCTTC; CDR3aa: CASSWQGQHDEQFF; v_gene: TRBV5-1; j_gene: TRBJ2-1; d_gene: TRBD1; abundance: .
CDR3nt: TGCGCCAGCAGCCAGGCCTCCTACCGGGACTACCGACCGGTGGATGAGCAGTTCTTC; CDR3aa: CASSQASYRDYRPVDEQFF; v_gene: TRBV1; j_gene: TRBJ2-1; d_gene: .; abundance: few
CDR3nt: TGTGCCAGCAGCCACGATCTGGGCAGGGGGCCTGGAAACACCATATATTTT; CDR3aa: CASSHDLGRGPGNTIYF; v_gene: TRBV11-3; j_gene: TRBJ1-3; d_gene: TRBD1; abundance: medium-sized
CDR3nt: TGTGCCAGCAGCTTGGGTCGCTCCTACAATGAGCAGTTCTTC; CDR3aa: CASSLGRSYNEQFF; v_gene: TRBV11-3; j_gene: TRBJ2-1; d_gene: .; abundance: medium-sized